This T cell receptor beta chain was identified during a study of T cells in tuberculosis. Across the study: The T cells targeted glucose monomycolate, a mycobacterial lipid, via CD1B. A South African cohort included IGRA-negative adolescents, latently infected IGRA-positive adolescents and adults with active tuberculosis.

This clone was counted a single time. Its antigen remains unknown. Findings and limits, study-wide: GEM motif frequencies gave over 60% accuracy; the GMM repertoire gave about 90%. Active tuberculosis alpha repertoires lay closer to GMM-specific TCRs than controls'.

This CDR3 comprises 16 residues. Germline V lookup: CDR1 KGHSH, CDR2 LQKENI. V was clipped by 6 bases and J by 0 bases, with 14 bases between them. Repertoires were generated with immunoSEQ multiplex PCR, while TCRdb's copy carries only in-frame clones and drops some. The sample carries roughly 34,000 clones, 97% recorded once. The chain carries TRBV18 and TRBJ1-4; TRBD1 might be the D (6 bases). The sequenced sample consisted of PBMCs. The receptor's source is a donor under 30 with latent tuberculosis or without tuberculosis infection. The CDR3 DNA reads TGTGCCAGCTCTCCTAACAGGGTTGCAACTAATGAAAAACTGTTTTTT. Its translation is CASSPNRVATNEKLFF.